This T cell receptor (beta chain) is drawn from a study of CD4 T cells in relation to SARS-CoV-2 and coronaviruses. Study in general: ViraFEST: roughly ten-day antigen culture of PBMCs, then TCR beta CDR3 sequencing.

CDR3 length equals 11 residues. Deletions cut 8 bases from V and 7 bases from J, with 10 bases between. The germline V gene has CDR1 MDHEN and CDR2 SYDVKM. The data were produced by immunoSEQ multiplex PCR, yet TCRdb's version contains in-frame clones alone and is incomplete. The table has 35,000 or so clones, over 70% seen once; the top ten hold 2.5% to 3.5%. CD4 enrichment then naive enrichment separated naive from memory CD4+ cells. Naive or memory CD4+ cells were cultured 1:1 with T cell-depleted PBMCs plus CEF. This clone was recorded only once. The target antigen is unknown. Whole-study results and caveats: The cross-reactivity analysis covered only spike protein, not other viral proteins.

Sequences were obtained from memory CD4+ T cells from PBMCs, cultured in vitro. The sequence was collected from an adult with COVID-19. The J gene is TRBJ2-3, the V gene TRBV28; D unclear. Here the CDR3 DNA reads TGTGCCAGCGCCACGTCGAATACGCAGTATTTT. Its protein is CASATSNTQYF.